These T cell receptor beta chains were read from a single sample in a study of T cell responses to AZD1222 COVID-19 vaccine. Using immunoSEQ multiplex PCR, the repertoire was profiled, and TCRdb retains in-frame clones only, with some absent. The sample contains 100,000 to 150,000 clones, about 90% of which appear only once. The source was peripheral blood, collected on day 0 of AZD1222 vaccination. The receptors were gathered from an adult in good health. CDR3s leave out the opening cysteine and the closing phenylalanine or tryptophan.

TRBV7-8	TRBJ1-1	ASSRRTDVEAF
TRBV12-3/TRBV12-4	TRBJ1-5	ASSRQGNQPQH
TRBV6-5	TRBJ2-7	ANAREPNYEQY
TRBV6-1	TRBJ2-7	ASSEMVYEPQRQY
TRBV18	TRBJ2-7	ASSPISPSGGSIYEQY
TRBV13	TRBJ2-7	ASSRPDAGGREQY
TRBV28	TRBJ1-5	ASSTPGQGANQPQH
TRBV19	TRBJ1-5	ASSIDRGLDQPQH
TRBV5-1	TRBJ2-7	ASSLDGIAGVINEQY
TRBV24-1	TRBJ1-5	ATSEGFNQPQH
TRBV5-3	TRBJ2-2	ARSLYRTTGELF
TRBV11-2	TRBJ1-3	ASSLDGGGGNTIY
TRBV6-5	TRBJ1-6	ASLGSHNSPLH
TRBV19	TRBJ1-4	ASATDHNEKLF
TRBV28	TRBJ1-2	ASSLPRQGSNYGYT
TRBV6-2/TRBV6-3	TRBJ2-1	ASSWTTSGNEQF
TRBV2	TRBJ1-6	ASSGGPWGSPLH
TRBV3-1/TRBV3-2	TRBJ1-4	ASRPPRTGNEKLF
TRBV5-4	TRBJ2-2	ASSFGGRDTGELF
TRBV11-2	TRBJ2-1	ASRRGRALGEQF
TRBV27	TRBJ1-2	ASSPSRDPRGYT
TRBV6-5	TRBJ2-7	ASIDRPGLHYEQY
TRBV4-1	TRBJ2-7	ASSQVSGTYEQY
TRBV19	TRBJ1-5	ASSRGRDNQPQH
TRBV5-4	TRBJ1-4	ASGKEDNEKLF
TRBV28	TRBJ1-1	ASSSTGHGSNTEAF
TRBV19	TRBJ2-7	ASSIGTGRWYEQY
TRBV7-2	TRBJ2-7	ASSSWGSLSHEQY
TRBV19	TRBJ1-1	ASSTGQSYTEAF
TRBV18	TRBJ2-7	ASSDDAYEQY
TRBV19	TRBJ1-6	ASTSLRNSPLH
TRBV19	TRBJ1-6	ASSLDRGRNSPLH
TRBV5-4	TRBJ1-1	ASSGTVIESTEAF
TRBV19	TRBJ1-5	ASSFPGQGVQPQH
TRBV4-2	TRBJ2-5	ASSLDRWTEETQY
TRBV5-6	TRBJ2-2	ASSLPGDTGELF
TRBV7-2	TRBJ2-3	ASSLVGSSTDTQY
TRBV4-2	TRBJ1-1	ASSQDLWKPYTEAF
TRBV21-1	TRBJ2-7	ASNVPLPGTGTRKSEQY
TRBV5-6	TRBJ1-2	ASRLNTGGVHYGYT
TRBV19	TRBJ2-1	ASSMLSGLAYNEQF
TRBV19	TRBJ1-5	ASSIPGLSNQPQH
TRBV19	TRBJ2-7	ASSRSGGVPEQY
TRBV29-1	TRBJ2-5	SARNRETQY
TRBV5-1	TRBJ1-4	ASSSLGQGGEKLF
TRBV10-3	TRBJ1-5	AISENFQPQH
TRBV2	TRBJ1-5	ASSELDRGNQPQH
TRBV7-9	TRBJ1-1	ASSRTEMNTEAF
TRBV10-2	TRBJ2-7	ASSVSRETYEQY
TRBV11-1	TRBJ1-1	ASRSKPGTYTEAF
TRBV27	TRBJ2-3	ASSYSSSGTDTQY
TRBV19	TRBJ1-5	ASSIRTGGNQPQH
TRBV6-5	TRBJ1-5	ASAGGGNQPQH
TRBV30	TRBJ2-3	AWSVREGDTQY
TRBV12-3/TRBV12-4	TRBJ1-1	ATINTGSTEAF
TRBV10-3	TRBJ1-4	AISDSQGPGEKLF
TRBV9	TRBJ2-6	ASSGTFGGANVLT